One TCR beta chain is described in this entry. Antigen: not known. The data were obtained in a study of T cell responses to AZD1222 COVID-19 vaccine. Study-wide results and caveats: Epitopes outside B.1.351 and B.1.1.7 mutated regions reportedly drew nearly half of spike TCRs. Repertoires were collected only later (after the peak T cell response had occurred). Breadth and depth of Spike-specific TCRs rose after two AZD1222 doses.

Sequencing used immunoSEQ multiplex PCR; TCRdb keeps in-frame clones, though not all of them. The repertoire holds 180,000 or so clones, with about 91% as singletons. The starting material was peripheral blood, obtained on day 0 of AZD1222 vaccination. This clonotype originated in an adult in good health.

This CDR3 is CASGITFYEAFF. In DNA, the CDR3 is TGTGCCAGCGGGATTACGTTCTATGAAGCTTTCTTT. This chain joins TRBV2 and TRBJ1-1; D unresolved. Germline assignment: CDR1 SNHLY and CDR2 FYNNEI. Trimming stripped 8 bases from V and 7 bases from J, with 14 bases between. The CDR3 is 12 residues long.